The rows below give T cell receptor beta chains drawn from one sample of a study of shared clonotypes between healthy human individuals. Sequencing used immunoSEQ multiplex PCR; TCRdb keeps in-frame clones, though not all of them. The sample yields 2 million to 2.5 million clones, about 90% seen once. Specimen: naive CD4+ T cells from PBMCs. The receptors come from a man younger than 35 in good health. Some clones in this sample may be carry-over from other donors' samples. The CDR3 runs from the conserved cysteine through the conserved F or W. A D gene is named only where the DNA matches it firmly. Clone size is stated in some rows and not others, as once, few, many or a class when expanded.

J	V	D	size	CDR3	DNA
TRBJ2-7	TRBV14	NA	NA	CASSHLGADAGYEQYF	TGTGCCAGCAGCCACCTTGGGGCGGACGCCGGCTACGAGCAGTACTTC
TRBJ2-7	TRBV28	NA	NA	CASSLVEAGRRGQYF	TGTGCCAGCAGTTTGGTGGAAGCAGGGAGGAGAGGGCAGTACTTC
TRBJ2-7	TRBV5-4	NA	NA	CASSLGIGAYEQYF	TGTGCCAGCAGCTTGGGGATCGGAGCTTACGAGCAGTACTTC
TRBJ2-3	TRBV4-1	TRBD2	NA	CASSQVLAGTTDTQYF	TGCGCCAGCAGCCAAGTACTAGCGGGGACCACAGATACGCAGTATTTT
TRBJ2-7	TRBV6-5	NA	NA	CASRTGLWGEQYF	TGTGCCAGCAGGACAGGTCTGTGGGGCGAGCAGTACTTC
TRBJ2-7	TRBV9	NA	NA	CASSPRGSLPYEQYF	TGTGCCAGCAGCCCCCGGGGTAGCCTCCCCTACGAGCAGTACTTC
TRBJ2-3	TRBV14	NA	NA	CASSQDARAQYF	TGTGCCAGCAGCCAAGATGCGCGGGCGCAGTATTTT
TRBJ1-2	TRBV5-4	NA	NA	CASSGRDVGGYGYTF	TGTGCCAGCAGCGGACGGGACGTGGGCGGCTATGGCTACACCTTC
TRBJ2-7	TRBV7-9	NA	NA	CASSRLAGGSYEQYF	TGTGCCAGCAGCCGCTTAGCCGGTGGCTCCTACGAGCAGTACTTC
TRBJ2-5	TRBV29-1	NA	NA	CSARTGGETQYF	TGCAGCGCCCGGACCGGCGGGGAGACCCAGTACTTC
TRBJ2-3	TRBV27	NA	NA	CASSFRGATDTQYF	TGTGCCAGCAGTTTCAGGGGAGCGACAGATACGCAGTATTTT
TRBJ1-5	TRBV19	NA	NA	CASSTGKYSNQPQHF	TGTGCCAGTAGTACAGGGAAATATAGCAATCAGCCCCAGCATTTT
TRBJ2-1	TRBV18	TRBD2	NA	CASSQSGASYNEQFF	TGTGCCAGCTCACAGAGCGGGGCGAGCTACAATGAGCAGTTCTTC
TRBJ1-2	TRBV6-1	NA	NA	CASSEYRLSWGYTF	TGTGCCAGCAGTGAATACCGTTTAAGCTGGGGCTACACCTTC
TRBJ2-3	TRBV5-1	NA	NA	CASSLGGRISTDTQYF	TGCGCCAGCAGCTTGGGGGGCAGGATTAGCACAGATACGCAGTATTTT
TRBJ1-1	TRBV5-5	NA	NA	CASSNGGLTNTEAFF	TGTGCCAGCAGCAATGGGGGACTGACGAACACTGAAGCTTTCTTT
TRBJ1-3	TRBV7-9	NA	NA	CASSFQAFSGNTIYF	TGTGCCAGCAGCTTTCAGGCATTCTCTGGAAACACCATATATTTT
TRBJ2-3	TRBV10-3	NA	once	CAITSNPGRSDTQYF	TGTGCCATCACCTCCAACCCGGGACGATCAGATACGCAGTATTTT
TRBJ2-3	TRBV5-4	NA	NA	CATKGSTDTQYF	TGTGCCACAAAGGGGAGCACAGATACGCAGTATTTT
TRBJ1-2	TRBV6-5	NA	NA	CASSYSGLANYGYTF	TGTGCCAGCAGTTACTCAGGGCTAGCTAACTATGGCTACACCTTC
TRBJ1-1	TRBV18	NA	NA	CASSPLGTEAFF	TGTGCCAGCTCACCACTAGGGACTGAAGCTTTCTTT
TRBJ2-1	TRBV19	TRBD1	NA	CASRTGQLGNEQFF	TGTGCCAGCAGGACAGGGCAATTAGGGAATGAGCAGTTCTTC
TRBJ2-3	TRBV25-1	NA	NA	CASSQGGIGIDTQYF	TGTGCCAGCAGTCAGGGGGGGATCGGTATAGATACGCAGTATTTT
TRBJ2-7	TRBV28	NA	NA	CASTSTGRSDYEQYF	TGTGCCAGCACCTCGACGGGGCGGAGTGACTACGAGCAGTACTTC
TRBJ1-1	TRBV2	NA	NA	CASSEEVDTEAFF	TGTGCCAGCAGTGAAGAAGTAGACACTGAAGCTTTCTTT
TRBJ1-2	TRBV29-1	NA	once	CSVVTNYGYTF	TGCAGCGTTGTCACTAACTATGGCTACACCTTC
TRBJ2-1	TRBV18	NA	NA	CASSPLGDGLGEQFF	TGTGCCAGCTCACCCTTGGGGGACGGCCTCGGAGAGCAGTTCTTC
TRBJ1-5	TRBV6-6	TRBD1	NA	CASRYPGQGNQPQHF	TGTGCCAGCAGGTACCCAGGACAGGGCAATCAGCCCCAGCATTTT
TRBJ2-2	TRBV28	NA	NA	CASNQLGFDIGPSNTGELFF	TGTGCCAGCAACCAGTTGGGCTTTGATATAGGGCCTTCGAACACCGGGGAGCTGTTTTTT
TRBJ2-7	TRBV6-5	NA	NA	CASRGRYEQYF	TGTGCCAGCCGAGGACGGTACGAGCAGTACTTC
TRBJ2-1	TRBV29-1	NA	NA	CSVGTRTYNEQFF	TGCAGCGTTGGGACAAGGACGTACAATGAGCAGTTCTTC
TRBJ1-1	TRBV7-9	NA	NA	CASSLFGAITEAFF	TGTGCCAGCAGCTTATTCGGAGCGATCACTGAAGCTTTCTTT
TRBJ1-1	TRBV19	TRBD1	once	CASTFRGLTEAFF	TGTGCCAGTACCTTCAGGGGGCTTACTGAAGCTTTCTTT
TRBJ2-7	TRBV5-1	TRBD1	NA	CASSFPPGQGNYEQYF	TGCGCCAGCAGCTTCCCCCCTGGACAGGGCAACTACGAGCAGTACTTC
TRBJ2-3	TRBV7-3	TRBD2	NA	CASSVLAGATDTQYF	TGTGCCAGCAGCGTGTTAGCGGGTGCTACAGATACGCAGTATTTT
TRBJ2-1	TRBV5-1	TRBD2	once	CASSFIAGVYNEQFF	TGCGCCAGCAGCTTCATCGCGGGAGTGTACAATGAGCAGTTCTTC
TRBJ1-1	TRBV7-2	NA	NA	CASSRTDFAGSEAFF	TGTGCCAGCAGCCGGACGGACTTTGCAGGCTCTGAAGCTTTCTTT
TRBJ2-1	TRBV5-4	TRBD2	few	CASSTGTRPYNEQFF	TGTGCCAGCAGCACCGGGACTAGGCCCTACAATGAGCAGTTCTTC
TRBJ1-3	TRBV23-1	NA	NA	CASSASDRSLSGNTIYF	TGCGCCAGCAGCGCCTCGGACAGATCCCTCTCTGGAAACACCATATATTTT
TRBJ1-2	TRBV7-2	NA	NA	CASSTRAGGYTF	TGTGCCAGCAGCACCCGAGCGGGTGGCTACACCTTC
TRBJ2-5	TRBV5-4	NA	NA	CASSFSAAVQETQYF	TGTGCCAGCAGCTTCAGCGCAGCGGTCCAAGAGACCCAGTACTTC
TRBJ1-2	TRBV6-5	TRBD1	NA	CASRADPTGYRGYTF	TGTGCCAGCAGGGCTGACCCGACAGGGTATCGGGGCTACACCTTC
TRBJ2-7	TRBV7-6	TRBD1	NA	CASSSLGTGGLYEQYF	TGTGCCAGCAGCTCCTTAGGGACAGGGGGCCTCTACGAGCAGTACTTC
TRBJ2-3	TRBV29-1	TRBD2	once	CSVLGTSGSTDTQYF	TGCAGCGTGCTCGGGACTAGCGGGAGCACAGATACGCAGTATTTT
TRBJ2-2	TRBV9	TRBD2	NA	CASSPRAPGGGELFF	TGTGCCAGCAGCCCCCGGGCCCCGGGGGGCGGGGAGCTGTTTTTT
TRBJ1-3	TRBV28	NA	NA	CASSLQGTGNTIYF	TGTGCCAGCAGTTTACAGGGGACGGGAAACACCATATATTTT
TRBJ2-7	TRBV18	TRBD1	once	CASSAAGTGTYEQYF	TGTGCCAGCTCAGCCGCCGGGACAGGGACCTACGAGCAGTACTTC
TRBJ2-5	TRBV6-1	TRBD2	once	CASSEGTSGRETQYF	TGTGCCAGCAGTGAAGGGACTAGCGGGAGAGAGACCCAGTACTTC
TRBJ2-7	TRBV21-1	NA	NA	CASSKEGVAGVWSYEQYF	TGTGCCAGCAGCAAAGAGGGAGTAGCGGGAGTTTGGTCCTACGAGCAGTACTTC
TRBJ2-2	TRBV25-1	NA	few	CASSEYSGTNTGELFF	TGTGCCAGCAGTGAATACAGTGGGACGAACACCGGGGAGCTGTTTTTT
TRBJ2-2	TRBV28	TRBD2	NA	CASSLTPSGALPNTGELFF	TGTGCCAGCAGTTTAACCCCTAGCGGGGCATTGCCGAACACCGGGGAGCTGTTTTTT
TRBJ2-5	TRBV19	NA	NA	CASARTASQETQYF	TGTGCCAGTGCCAGGACAGCCAGCCAAGAGACCCAGTACTTC
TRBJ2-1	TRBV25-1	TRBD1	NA	CASSPQGQGVYNEQFF	TGTGCCAGCAGTCCCCAAGGACAGGGGGTGTACAATGAGCAGTTCTTC
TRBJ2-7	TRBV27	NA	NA	CASSFGQATYEQYF	TGTGCCAGCAGTTTTGGGCAGGCCACCTACGAGCAGTACTTC
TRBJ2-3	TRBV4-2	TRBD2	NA	CASSQVVGTSGRRASTDTQYF	TGTGCCAGCAGCCAAGTTGTTGGGACTAGCGGGAGAAGGGCGAGCACAGATACGCAGTATTTT
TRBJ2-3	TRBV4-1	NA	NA	CASSQDSRLVGSDTQYF	TGCGCCAGCAGCCAAGATAGTCGGCTAGTTGGTTCAGATACGCAGTATTTT
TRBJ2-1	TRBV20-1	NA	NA	CSARSNEQFF	TGCAGTGCTAGGTCCAACGAGCAGTTCTTC